A selection of T cell receptor beta chains follows, all from one sample in a study of blood T cells in healthy people across ages. TCRdb re-derived calls from the 5' RACE reads in MiXCR, one entry per CDR3 protein. The sample includes about 780,000 distinct CDR3 sequences, about half of them seen just once. What was sequenced was blood. These receptor sequences come from a man older than 75 in good health. The CDR3 runs from the conserved cysteine through the conserved F or W. The D gene is left open where the match is weak.

d_gene	v_gene	j_gene	CDR3aa
-	TRBV9	TRBJ2-4	CASSEGPGGAKNIQYF
-	TRBV3-1	-	CASSPESILEQYF
-	TRBV7-2	TRBJ2-7	CASSLGGTNYEQYF
TRBD1	TRBV20-1	TRBJ1-5	CSAKNRGYQPQHF
-	TRBV12-3/TRBV12-4	TRBJ2-1	CASSRSGLQYNEQFF
TRBD1	TRBV10-2	TRBJ2-5	CASSEGGQNQETQYF
-	TRBV29-1	TRBJ2-3	CSGVLWADTQYF
TRBD1	TRBV29-1	TRBJ2-5	CSVARTGGEETQYF
TRBD1	TRBV12-5	TRBJ2-6	CASGRGTGGSSGANVLTF
-	TRBV6-4	TRBJ2-1	CASSDQDGDNEQFF
TRBD1	TRBV20-1	TRBJ1-1	CSASRTGALNTEAFF
-	TRBV10-3	TRBJ1-2	CAISESTRRGRRDYGYTF
-	TRBV27	TRBJ2-3	CASSSAGSADTQYF
-	TRBV2	TRBJ2-3	CASFEGSSTDTQYF
-	TRBV3-1	TRBJ1-1	CASSQGIVSTEAFF
-	TRBV10-3	TRBJ2-1	CATRSEAGNEQFF
TRBD2	TRBV12-3/TRBV12-4	TRBJ2-1	CASSSGLAEDNEQFF
-	TRBV29-1	TRBJ2-1	CSVLSGAGASNEQFF
TRBD1	TRBV6-1	TRBJ2-2	CASSTGGVYGELFF
-	TRBV24-1	TRBJ2-3	CATSDSGRLATDTQYF
TRBD1	TRBV2	TRBJ1-2	CASSEVRGHGYTF
-	TRBV28	TRBJ2-3	CAGSATGLSTDTQYF
-	TRBV4-1	TRBJ2-7	CASSSRINNDQYF
TRBD2	TRBV5-1	TRBJ2-5	CASSGTSDETQYF
TRBD1	TRBV6-6	TRBJ1-3	CASKTGRGQDGNTIYF
TRBD2	TRBV6-1	TRBJ2-7	CASSLGGGLALLEQYF
TRBD1	TRBV28	TRBJ2-4	CASTEDRVKNIQYF
TRBD1	TRBV7-9	TRBJ2-3	CASSHRTGSSDTQYF
-	TRBV29-1	TRBJ2-5	CSVRVAKQTQYF
-	TRBV27	TRBJ2-3	CASSFGRWGYTDTQYF
-	TRBV12-3/TRBV12-4	TRBJ1-4	CASSRRLSTNEKLFF
TRBD2	TRBV10-2	TRBJ2-4	CASSSPGGAKNIQYF
-	TRBV19	TRBJ1-6	CACRTQQASYNSPLHF
TRBD2	TRBV28	TRBJ2-7	CASLSGTNSYEQYF
TRBD1	TRBV6-5	TRBJ2-3	CASSYLGTGVGGLDTQYF
-	TRBV7-2	TRBJ2-1	CASGLWGQEYNEQFF
-	TRBV20-1	TRBJ2-1	CSARIGGPYNEQFF
TRBD1	TRBV9	TRBJ1-2	CASSQRQGVGYGYTF
-	TRBV5-5	TRBJ2-7	CASSLPGGLPYEQYF
TRBD1	TRBV20-1	-	CSAWGQGKNIQYF
TRBD1	TRBV28	TRBJ2-1	CASSGTVETQFF
TRBD1	TRBV29-1	TRBJ2-1	CRGTAYNEQFF
TRBD2	TRBV5-1	TRBJ2-7	CASSITGTSESYEQYF
-	TRBV5-1	TRBJ2-7	CASSLDPGAYEQYF
TRBD1	TRBV20-1	TRBJ1-4	CSARPGDSGTGVEKLFF
-	TRBV29-1	TRBJ2-3	CSAGVQSVYF
-	TRBV7-6	TRBJ2-5	CASSLGVTDQETQYF
-	TRBV29-1	TRBJ2-1	CSVAGTYNEQFF
-	TRBV7-9	TRBJ2-3	CASSEGTRYTDTQYF
-	TRBV25-1	TRBJ2-1	CASRSSGTPLSYEQFF
-	TRBV7-2	-	CASSWGHNNEQYF
-	TRBV5-1	TRBJ2-3	CASRAEDTQYF
-	TRBV28	TRBJ2-1	CASSTGGGRAHNEQFF
-	TRBV12-3/TRBV12-4	TRBJ1-1	CASSFVEAFF
-	TRBV25-1	TRBJ2-7	CASSEPAQVGYEQYF
TRBD1	TRBV28	TRBJ1-2	CASSLRTGYGYTF
TRBD2	TRBV20-1	TRBJ2-1	CSAGGASGFYNEQFF
-	TRBV27	TRBJ2-4	CASSLRQGNIRNIQYF
-	TRBV5-1	TRBJ2-4	CASRLDLAKNIQYF
-	TRBV7-3	-	CASSVSGDTSAHEQYF